Listed here are 8 T cell receptor beta chains from one sample, sequenced in a study of cytomegalovirus exposure and HLA in healthy donors (dated by TCRdb to 2015 to 2018). The library was produced with the immunoSEQ multiplex PCR assay. TCRdb took over this immuneACCESS table, retaining in-frame rearrangements with V and J assigned. Such tables are incomplete; in checked studies, under half of the missing clones stem from an unresolved V gene, and the remainder is unexplained. The table for this sample lists tens of thousands of clones; 84% of them were counted only once. The ten largest make up roughly an eighth of the sample. The sequenced material came from PBMCs. All receptors derive from a woman aged 18-35 years in good health and CMV-seropositive.

The genes are TRBV10-3 and TRBJ1-4; 7 bases agree with TRBD1. The J segment lost 9 bases and the V segment lost 5 bases, leaving 21 bases of the junction unmatched. The CDR3 runs 18 residues. Per germline, CDR1 ENHRY and CDR2 SYGVKD. CDR3 DNA: TGTGCCATCAGTCCAAACACCACAGGGGTAGGCGCTCATAAAAAACTGTTTTTT. This gives the protein CAISPNTTGVGAHKKLFF.

V usage is TRBV2 and J usage is TRBJ1-5; no clear D. Germline V gene lookup returns CDR1 SNHLY and CDR2 FYNNEI. The CDR3 contains 14 residues. Between the trimmed V and J ends, which lost 2 bases and 5 bases, there was a span of 10 bases. Written as DNA, the CDR3 is TGTGCCAGCAGTGAATCAACAGCAGATCAGCCCCAGCATTTT. Translated, it gives CASSESTADQPQHF.

The rearrangement joins TRBV5-1 to TRBJ1-1, with D tentatively TRBD1 (5 bases). V was cut by 6 bases and J by 0 bases, with 12 bases left in between. The CDR3 has 14 amino acids. CDR1 and CDR2 from the germline V gene are SGHRS and YFSETQ. The CDR3 nucleotides read TGCGCCAGCACGGGAGGGGTCATGAACACTGAAGCTTTCTTT. Encoded protein: CASTGGVMNTEAFF.

The chain combines TRBV9 with TRBJ1-5; no definite D call. This CDR3 spans 15 amino acids. V lost 0 bases and J 1 base, leaving 8 bases between the germline ends. Looked up from germline, CDR1 is SGDLS and CDR2 is YYNGEE. The CDR3 loop reads CASSVGLNSNQPQHF. The DNA for the CDR3 is TGTGCCAGCAGCGTAGGGCTTAACAGCAATCAGCCCCAGCATTTT.

The V gene is TRBV5-1, the J gene TRBJ1-1; a possible D gene is TRBD1 (5 bases). The germline V and J ends were trimmed by 4 bases and 5 bases, with 15 bases remaining between them. Germline CDR1 SGHRS, CDR2 YFSETQ. This CDR3 has 14 amino acids. CDR3 coding DNA: TGCGCCAGCAGCCGGCAGGGTGAGCGAACTGAAGCTTTCTTT. Translated, it gives CASSRQGERTEAFF.

The rearrangement links TRBV6-1 to TRBJ2-7; D is perhaps TRBD2 (6 bases). The germline V gene encodes CDR1 MNHNS and CDR2 SASEGT. The CDR3 is 12 amino acids. The ends were cut back, 6 bases at V and 6 bases at J, with 12 bases in the middle. CDR3 nucleotide sequence: TGTGCCAGCAGCACCCGGGGGTTCGAGCAGTACTTC. Its protein product is CASSTRGFEQYF.

The chain joins TRBV18 to TRBJ1-6; D gene unclear. Between the trimmed V and J ends, which lost 0 bases and 7 bases, there was a span of 10 bases. The CDR3 contains 15 residues. Per germline, CDR1 KGHSH and CDR2 LQKENI. The CDR3 is CASSPPKGGNSPLHF. As DNA, the CDR3 is TGTGCCAGCTCACCACCGAAGGGAGGGAATTCACCCCTCCACTTT. Drawing the rest from reference TRBV18 and TRBJ1-6, the complete variable domain is NAGVMQNPRHLVRRRGQEARLRCSPMKGHSHVYWYRQLPEEGLKFMVYLQKENIIDESGMPKERFSAEFPKEGPSILRIQQVVRGDSAAYFCASSPPKGGNSPLHFGNGTRLTVT.

The chain recombines TRBV6-6 with TRBJ2-2; no clear D gene. Germline CDR1 and CDR2: MNHNY and SVGAGI (reference sequence). CDR3 size: 14 residues. V dropped 2 bases and J dropped 1 base, with 5 bases sitting between them. As DNA, the CDR3 is TGTGCCAGCAGTTACAATCGGAACACCGGGGAGCTGTTTTTT. Translating it yields CASSYNRNTGELFF.